This T cell receptor (beta chain) was captured by sequencing in a study of tumour-infiltrating T cells in Burkitt lymphoma. As for the study in general: Productive clonality predicted overall and progression-free survival.

Germline V gene lookup returns CDR1 MDHEN and CDR2 SYDVKM. The CDR3 has 13 residues. TCRdb's table, derived via immunoSEQ multiplex PCR, lists solely in-frame clones and lacks some. The data show roughly 4,200 clones, 16% seen once. This clone was seen only a few times. A read error may produce the germline difference seen at one junction end. What was sequenced was tumor tissue. This receptor was identified in a human donor with diffuse large B-cell lymphoma. Some clones in this sample may be carry-over from other donors' samples. This rearrangement joins TRBV28 to TRBJ1-5, with TRBD1 as a possible D gene (5 bases). CDR3 sequence (DNA): TGCGCTACAGCAGACTGGGGGAATCAGCCCCAGCATTTT. Translated: CATADWGNQPQHF. Combining the CDR3 with reference TRBV28 and TRBJ1-5 gives the whole variable domain DVKVTQSSRYLVKRTGEKVFLECVQDMDHENMFWYRQDPGLGLRLIYFSYDVKMKEKGDIPEGYSVSREKKERFSLILESASTNQTSMYLCATADWGNQPQHFGDGTRLSIL.